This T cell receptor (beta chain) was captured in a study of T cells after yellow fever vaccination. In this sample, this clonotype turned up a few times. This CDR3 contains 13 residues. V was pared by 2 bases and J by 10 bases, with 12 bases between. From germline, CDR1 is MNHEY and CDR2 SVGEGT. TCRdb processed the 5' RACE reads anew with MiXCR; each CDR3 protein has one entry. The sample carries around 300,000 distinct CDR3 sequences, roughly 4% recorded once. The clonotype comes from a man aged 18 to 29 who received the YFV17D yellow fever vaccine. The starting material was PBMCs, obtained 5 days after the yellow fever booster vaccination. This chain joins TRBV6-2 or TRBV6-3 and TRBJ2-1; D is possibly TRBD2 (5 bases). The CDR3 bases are TGTGCCAGCAGTTACCGGGAAGAAGGCGAGCAGTTCTTC. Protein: CASSYREEGEQFF.